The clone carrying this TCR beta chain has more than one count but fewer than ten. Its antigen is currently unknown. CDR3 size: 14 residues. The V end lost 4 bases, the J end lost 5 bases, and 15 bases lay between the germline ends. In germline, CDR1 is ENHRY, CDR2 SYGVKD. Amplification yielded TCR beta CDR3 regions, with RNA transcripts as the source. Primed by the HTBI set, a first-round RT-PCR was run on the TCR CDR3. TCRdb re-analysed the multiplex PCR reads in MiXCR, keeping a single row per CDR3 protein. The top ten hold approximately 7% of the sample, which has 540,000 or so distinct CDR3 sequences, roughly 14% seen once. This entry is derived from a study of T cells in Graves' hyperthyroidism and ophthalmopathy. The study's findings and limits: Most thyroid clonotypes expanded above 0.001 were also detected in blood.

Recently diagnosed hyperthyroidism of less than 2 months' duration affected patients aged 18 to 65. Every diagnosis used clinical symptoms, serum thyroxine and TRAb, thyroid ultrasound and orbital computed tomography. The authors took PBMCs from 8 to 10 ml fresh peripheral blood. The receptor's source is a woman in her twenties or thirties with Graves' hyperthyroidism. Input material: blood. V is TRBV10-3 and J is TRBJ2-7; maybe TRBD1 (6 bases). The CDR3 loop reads CAISVKTGQDEQYF. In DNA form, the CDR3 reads TGTGCCATCAGTGTGAAGACAGGCCAAGACGAGCAGTACTTC.